This T cell receptor beta chain was found in a study of CD8 T cells in ankylosing spondylitis. The CDR3 is 14 amino acids. CDR1 is DFQATT, CDR2 SNEGSKA, per germline (reference sequence). The V end was cut by 6 bases, the J end by 7 bases, with 18 bases between. Quantitative 5'-RACE with molecular barcodes generated TCR beta libraries. From the 5' RACE reads, TCRdb called clonotypes with MiXCR, one entry per CDR3 protein. The table lists about 750,000 distinct CDR3 sequences, around 20% of them singletons, with about 20% in the top ten. Study-level results: A TCR beta motif made of fewer than ten highly homologous variants seemed typical of ankylosing spondylitis blood. Disease-linked clones were CD8+ and relatively rare in peripheral blood. Reportedly, disease-linked clones are significantly enriched in ankylosing spondylitis patients' matched synovial fluid.

The table lists this clonotype with a count of one. What it binds is unknown. The sequenced sample was blood, either unsorted or a sorted T cell fraction (not recorded which). This clonotype was obtained from a male donor with ankylosing spondylitis. The chain joins TRBV20-1 to TRBJ2-2; D may be TRBD1 (6 bases). CDR3 nucleotide sequence: TGCAGTGCGCCGGACCGCCGAGGGGGCGGGGAGCTGTTTTTT. Its translation is CSAPDRRGGGELFF.